The entry below describes one T cell receptor beta chain. The sample belongs to a study of regulatory T cells in long-lasting Graves disease. This sample's time point: newly diagnosed GD, antithyroid drugs for less than 3 months. Isolated PBMC RNA provided the starting material for the TCR library. CDR3 length: 13 amino acids. Germline lookup yields CDR1 DFQATT and CDR2 SNEGSKA (reference sequence). The V end lost 3 bases, the J end lost 1 base, and 9 bases lay between the germline ends. For TCR beta, libraries came from iRepertoire HTBI primers and Arm-PCR of CDR3 regions. Authors' processing steps: Analysis of the samples identified roughly 62 TRBV and 14 TRBJ segments. TCRdb processed the multiplex PCR reads anew with MiXCR; each CDR3 protein has one entry. For this entry, the V and J calls and clone size follow TCRdb and not the study's own pipeline. The repertoire holds roughly 520,000 distinct CDR3 sequences, 12% seen once, with about 8.9% in the top ten.

The same data also went into a second study, on T cells in Graves' hyperthyroidism and ophthalmopathy. That study reports: HTBI primers were the set used in a first-round RT-PCR of the TCR CDR3.

The chain links TRBV20-1 to TRBJ1-1; maybe TRBD1 (5 bases). Source: peripheral blood mononuclear cells (PBMCs), taken at new diagnosis, from a patient treated with antithyroid drugs. The source of this sequence is a woman in her twenties or thirties with Graves disease. The CDR3 DNA follows: TGCAGTGCTAGCCCTCAGGGGAACACTGAAGCTTTCTTT. It codes for CSASPQGNTEAFF.